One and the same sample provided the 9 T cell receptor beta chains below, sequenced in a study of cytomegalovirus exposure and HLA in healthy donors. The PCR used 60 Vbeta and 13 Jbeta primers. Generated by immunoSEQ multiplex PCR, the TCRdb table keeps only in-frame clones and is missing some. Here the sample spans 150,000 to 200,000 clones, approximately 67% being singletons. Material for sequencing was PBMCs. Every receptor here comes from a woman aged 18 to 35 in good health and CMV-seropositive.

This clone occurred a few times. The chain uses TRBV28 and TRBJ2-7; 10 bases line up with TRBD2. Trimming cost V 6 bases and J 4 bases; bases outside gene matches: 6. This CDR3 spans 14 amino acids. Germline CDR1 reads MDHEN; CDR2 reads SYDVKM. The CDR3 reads CASSFASGRYEQYF. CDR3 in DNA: TGTGCCAGCAGCTTCGCTAGCGGGAGATACGAGCAGTACTTC.

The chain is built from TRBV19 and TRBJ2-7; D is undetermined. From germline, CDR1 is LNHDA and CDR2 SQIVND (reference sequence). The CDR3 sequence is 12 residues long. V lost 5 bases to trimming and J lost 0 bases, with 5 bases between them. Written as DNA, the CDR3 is TGTGCCAGTAGTCCGGGCTCCTACGAGCAGTACTTC. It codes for CASSPGSYEQYF.

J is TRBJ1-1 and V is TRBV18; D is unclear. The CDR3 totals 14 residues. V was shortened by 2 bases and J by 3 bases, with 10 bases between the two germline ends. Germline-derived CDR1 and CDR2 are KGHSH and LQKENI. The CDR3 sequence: CASSPGQAYTEAFF. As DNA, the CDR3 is TGTGCCAGCTCACCAGGGCAGGCCTACACTGAAGCTTTCTTT.

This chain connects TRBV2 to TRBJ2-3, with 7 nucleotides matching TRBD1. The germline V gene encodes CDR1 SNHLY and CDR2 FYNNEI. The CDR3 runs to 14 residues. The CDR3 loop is CASAGTVSTDTQYF. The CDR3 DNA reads TGTGCGAGTGCCGGGACAGTTAGCACAGATACGCAGTATTTT.

CDR3 amino acids: CASSGGQVVSGANVLTF. The CDR3 DNA reads TGTGCCAGCAGTGGGGGACAGGTGGTCTCAGGGGCCAACGTCCTGACTTTC. The rearrangement uses TRBV2 and TRBJ2-6; TRBD1 aligns across 8 bases. Germline CDR1 reads SNHLY; CDR2 reads FYNNEI. The length of the CDR3 is 17 residues. With 4 bases clipped from V and 4 bases from J, the junction kept 9 bases outside the gene matches.

CDR3 loop: CASSLGAGVGKLFF. CDR3 in DNA: TGTGCCAGCAGTTTAGGAGCAGGGGTTGGAAAACTGTTTTTT. The V gene is TRBV27, the J gene TRBJ1-4; a weak D match, TRBD1 (6 bases). The germline V gene encodes CDR1 MNHEY and CDR2 SMNVEV (reference sequence). This CDR3 spans 14 amino acids. Deletions cut 2 bases from V and 10 bases from J, with 14 bases between.

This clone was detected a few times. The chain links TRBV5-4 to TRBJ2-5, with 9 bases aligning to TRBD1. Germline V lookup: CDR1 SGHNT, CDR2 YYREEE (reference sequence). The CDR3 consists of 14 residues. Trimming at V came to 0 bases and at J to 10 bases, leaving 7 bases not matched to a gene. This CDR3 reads CASSLAPGQGDQYF. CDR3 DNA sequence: TGTGCCAGCAGCTTGGCCCCGGGACAGGGAGACCAGTACTTC.

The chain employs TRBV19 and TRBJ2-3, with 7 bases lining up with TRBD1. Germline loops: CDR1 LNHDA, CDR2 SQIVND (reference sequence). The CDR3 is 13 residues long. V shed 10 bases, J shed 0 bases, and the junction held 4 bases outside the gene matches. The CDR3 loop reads CATGDRSTDTQYF. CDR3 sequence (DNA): TGTGCCACTGGGGACAGAAGCACAGATACGCAGTATTTT.

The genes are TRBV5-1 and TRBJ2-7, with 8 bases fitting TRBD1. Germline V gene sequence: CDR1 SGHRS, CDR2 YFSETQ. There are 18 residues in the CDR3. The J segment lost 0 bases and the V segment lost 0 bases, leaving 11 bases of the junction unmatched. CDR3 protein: CASSLAPPGQDLSYEQYF. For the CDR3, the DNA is TGCGCCAGCAGCTTGGCACCACCGGGACAGGATCTCTCCTACGAGCAGTACTTC.